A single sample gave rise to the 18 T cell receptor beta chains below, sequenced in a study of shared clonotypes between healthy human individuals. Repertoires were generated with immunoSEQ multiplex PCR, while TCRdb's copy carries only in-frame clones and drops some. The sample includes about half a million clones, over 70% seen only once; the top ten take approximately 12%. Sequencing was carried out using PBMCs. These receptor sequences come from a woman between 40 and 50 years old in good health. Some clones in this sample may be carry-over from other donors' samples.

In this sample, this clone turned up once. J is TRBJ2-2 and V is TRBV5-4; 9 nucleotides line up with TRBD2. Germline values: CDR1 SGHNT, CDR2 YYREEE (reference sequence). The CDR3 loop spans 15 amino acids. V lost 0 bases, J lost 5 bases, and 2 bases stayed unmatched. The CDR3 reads CASSLDLAGTGELFF. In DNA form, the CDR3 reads TGTGCCAGCAGCTTGGATCTAGCGGGGACCGGGGAGCTGTTTTTT.

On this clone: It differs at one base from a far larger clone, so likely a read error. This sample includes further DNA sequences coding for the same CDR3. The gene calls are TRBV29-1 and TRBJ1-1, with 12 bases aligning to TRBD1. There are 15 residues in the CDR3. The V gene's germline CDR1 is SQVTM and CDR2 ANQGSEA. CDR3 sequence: CSVEGPGTGGTEAFF. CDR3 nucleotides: TGCAGCGTTGAGGGACCCGGGACAGGGGGCACTGAAGCCTTCTTT.

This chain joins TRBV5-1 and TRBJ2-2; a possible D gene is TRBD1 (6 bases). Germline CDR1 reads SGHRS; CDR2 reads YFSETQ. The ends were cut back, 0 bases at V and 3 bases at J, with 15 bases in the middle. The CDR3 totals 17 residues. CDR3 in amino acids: CASSLVPRGPDTGELFF. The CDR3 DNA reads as TGCGCCAGCAGCTTGGTACCCAGGGGCCCCGACACCGGGGAGCTGTTTTTT.

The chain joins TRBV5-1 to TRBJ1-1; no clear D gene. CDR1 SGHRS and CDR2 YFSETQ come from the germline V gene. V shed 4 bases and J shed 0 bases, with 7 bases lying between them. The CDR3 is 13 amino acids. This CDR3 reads CASSKELNTEAFF. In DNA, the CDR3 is TGCGCCAGCAGCAAGGAGTTGAACACTGAAGCTTTCTTT.

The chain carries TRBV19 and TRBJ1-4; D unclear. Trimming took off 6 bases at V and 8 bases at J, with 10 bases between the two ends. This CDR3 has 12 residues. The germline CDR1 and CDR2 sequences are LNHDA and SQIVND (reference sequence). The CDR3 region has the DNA TGTGCCAGTAGCTATTCGGGGGAAAAACTGTTTTTT. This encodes CASSYSGEKLFF.

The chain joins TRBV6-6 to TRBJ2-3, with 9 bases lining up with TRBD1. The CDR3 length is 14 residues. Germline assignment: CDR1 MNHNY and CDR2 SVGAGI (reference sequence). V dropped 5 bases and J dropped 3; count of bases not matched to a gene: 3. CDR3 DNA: TGTGCCAGCAGTCGACAGGGGGGGACAGATACGCAGTATTTT. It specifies CASSRQGGTDTQYF.

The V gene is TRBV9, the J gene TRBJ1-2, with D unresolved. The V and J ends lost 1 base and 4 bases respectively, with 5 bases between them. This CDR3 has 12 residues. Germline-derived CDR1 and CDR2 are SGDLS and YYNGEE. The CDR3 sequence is CASSVTPYGYTF. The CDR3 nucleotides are TGTGCCAGCAGCGTAACCCCCTATGGCTACACCTTC.

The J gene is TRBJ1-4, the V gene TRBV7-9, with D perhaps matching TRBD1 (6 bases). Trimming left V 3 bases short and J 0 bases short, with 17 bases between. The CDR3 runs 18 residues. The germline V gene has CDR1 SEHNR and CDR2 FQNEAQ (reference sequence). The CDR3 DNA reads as TGTGCCAGCAGCTTCGGGGGACACACCGGTGCAACTAATGAAAAACTGTTTTTT. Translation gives CASSFGGHTGATNEKLFF.

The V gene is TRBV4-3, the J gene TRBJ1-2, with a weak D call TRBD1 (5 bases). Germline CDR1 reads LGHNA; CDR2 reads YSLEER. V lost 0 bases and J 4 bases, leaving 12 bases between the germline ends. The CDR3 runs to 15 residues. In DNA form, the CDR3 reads TGCGCCAGCAGCCAAGATAATTGGGGCCTCTATGGCTACACCTTC. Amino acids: CASSQDNWGLYGYTF.

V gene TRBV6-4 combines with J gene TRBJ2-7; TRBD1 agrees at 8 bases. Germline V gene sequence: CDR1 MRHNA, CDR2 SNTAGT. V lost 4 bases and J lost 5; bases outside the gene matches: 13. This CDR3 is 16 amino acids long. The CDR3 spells CASSGTGGRIVDEQYF. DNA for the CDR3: TGTGCCAGCAGTGGTACAGGGGGAAGGATCGTTGACGAGCAGTACTTC.

CDR3 in DNA: TGTGCCAGCAGTCAGGCCTACGGGGGGGGCTCGGACGAGCAGTACTTC. Residues: CASSQAYGGGSDEQYF. V usage is TRBV28 and J usage is TRBJ2-7; 8 nucleotides agree with TRBD2. V shed 5 bases and J 5 bases; nucleotides not matched to a gene: 14. Per germline, CDR1 MDHEN and CDR2 SYDVKM. The CDR3 spans 16 residues.

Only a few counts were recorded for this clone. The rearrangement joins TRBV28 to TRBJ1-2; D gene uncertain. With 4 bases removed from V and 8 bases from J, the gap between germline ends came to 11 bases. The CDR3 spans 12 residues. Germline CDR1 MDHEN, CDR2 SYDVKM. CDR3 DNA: TGTGCCAGCAGTTCGAATCTCTCCGGCTACACCTTC. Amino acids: CASSSNLSGYTF.

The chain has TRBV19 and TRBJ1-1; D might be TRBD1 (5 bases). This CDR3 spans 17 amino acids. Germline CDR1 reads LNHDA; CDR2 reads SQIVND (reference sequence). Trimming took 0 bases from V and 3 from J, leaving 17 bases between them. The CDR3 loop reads CASSIDSPSPGYTEAFF. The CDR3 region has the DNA TGTGCCAGTAGTATAGATTCTCCCTCGCCAGGGTACACTGAAGCTTTCTTT.

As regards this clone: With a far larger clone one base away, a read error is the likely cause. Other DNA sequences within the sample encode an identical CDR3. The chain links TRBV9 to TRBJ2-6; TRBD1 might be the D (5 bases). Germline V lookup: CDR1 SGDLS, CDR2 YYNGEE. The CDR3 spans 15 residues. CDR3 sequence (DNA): TGTGCCAGCAGCGTAGGCCTGGGTGGGGCCAACGTCCTGACTTTT. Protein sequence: CASSVGLGGANVLTF. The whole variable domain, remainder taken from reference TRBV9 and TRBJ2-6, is DSGVTQTPKHLITATGQRVTLRCSPRSGDLSVYWYQQSLDQGLQFLIQYYNGEERAKGNILERFSAQQFPDLHSELNLSSLELGDSALYFCASSVGLGGANVLTFGAGSRLTVL.

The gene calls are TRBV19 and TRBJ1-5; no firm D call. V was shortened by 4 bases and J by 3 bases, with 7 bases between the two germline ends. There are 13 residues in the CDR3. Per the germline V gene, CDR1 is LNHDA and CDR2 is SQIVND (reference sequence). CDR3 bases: TGTGCCAGTAGTACGAGGGTCAATCAGCCCCAGCATTTT. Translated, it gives CASSTRVNQPQHF.

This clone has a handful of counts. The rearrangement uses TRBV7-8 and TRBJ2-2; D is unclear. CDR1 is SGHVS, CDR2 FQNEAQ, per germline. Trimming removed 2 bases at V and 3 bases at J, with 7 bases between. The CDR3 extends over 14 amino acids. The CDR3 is CASSLYGDTGELFF. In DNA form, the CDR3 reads TGTGCCAGCAGCTTATATGGGGACACCGGGGAGCTGTTTTTT.

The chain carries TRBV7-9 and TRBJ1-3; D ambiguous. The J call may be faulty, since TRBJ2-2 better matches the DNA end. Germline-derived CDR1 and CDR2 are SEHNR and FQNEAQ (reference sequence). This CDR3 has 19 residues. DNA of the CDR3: TGTGCCAGCAGCTTACTTGGGCTTCCCATAACCGCGAACACCGGGGAGCTGTTTTTT. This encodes CASSLLGLPITANTGELFF.

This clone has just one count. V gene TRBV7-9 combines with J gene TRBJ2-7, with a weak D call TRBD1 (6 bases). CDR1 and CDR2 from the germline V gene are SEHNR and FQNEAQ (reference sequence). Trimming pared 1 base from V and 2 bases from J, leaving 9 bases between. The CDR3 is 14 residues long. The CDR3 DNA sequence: TGTGCCAGCAGCTTAGGGGGGCCGGCCTACGAGCAGTACTTC. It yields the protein CASSLGGPAYEQYF.